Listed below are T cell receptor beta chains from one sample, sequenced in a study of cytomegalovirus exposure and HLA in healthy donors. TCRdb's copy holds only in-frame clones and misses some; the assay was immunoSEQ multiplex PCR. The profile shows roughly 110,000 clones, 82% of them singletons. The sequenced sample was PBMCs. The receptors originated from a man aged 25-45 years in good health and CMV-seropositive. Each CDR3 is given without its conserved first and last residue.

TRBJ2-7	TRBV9	ASSAGPGQGSEQY
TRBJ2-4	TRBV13	ASSLRFRGGKNIQY
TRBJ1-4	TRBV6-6	ASSLGQTNEKLF
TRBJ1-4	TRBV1	TSSQDPGPRGTEKLF
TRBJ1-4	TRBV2	ASSDEASGEKLF
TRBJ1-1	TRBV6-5	ASSAPGYSGTEAF
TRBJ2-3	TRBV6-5	ASSRGDRVDTQY
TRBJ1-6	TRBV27	ASSTLSSYNSPLH
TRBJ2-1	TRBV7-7	ASSTTLGLAGGSSYNEQF
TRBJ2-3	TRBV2	ASSRGQVTDTQY
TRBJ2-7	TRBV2	ASKVKLAGAYEQY
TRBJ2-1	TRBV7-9	SSSSTLKAGRSYNGQF
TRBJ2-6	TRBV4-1	ASSQLQGSGANVLT
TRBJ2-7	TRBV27	ASSFERGLEQY
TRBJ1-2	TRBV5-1	ASSSGGGSNGYT
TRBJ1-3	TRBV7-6	ATGTGFGNTIY
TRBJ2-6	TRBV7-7	AIQMPPRNDGANGLT
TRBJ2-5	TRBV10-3	ATGETQY
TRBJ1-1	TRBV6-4	ASSPEGGRRNTEAF
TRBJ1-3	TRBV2	ASSEGQASGNTIY
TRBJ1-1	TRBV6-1	ASSGRAGQERYTEAF
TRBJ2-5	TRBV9	ASSAGGRLQETQY
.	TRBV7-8	ASNGQGANYEQY
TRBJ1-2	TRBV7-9	ASSFVQGAALGYGYT
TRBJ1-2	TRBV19	ASSPGPDREHYGYT
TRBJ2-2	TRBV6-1	ASRDMDRVPGELF
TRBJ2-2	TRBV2	ASRQGPGELF
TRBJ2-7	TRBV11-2	ASTLIMTGYEQY
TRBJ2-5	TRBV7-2	ASSPRTDRETQY
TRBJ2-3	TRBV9	ASSGLSGGAGDTQY
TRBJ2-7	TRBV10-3	AISEFNTYEQY
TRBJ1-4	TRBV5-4	ASSRRGDGEKLF
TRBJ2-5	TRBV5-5	ASRPYSGGVETQY
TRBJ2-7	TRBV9	ASSETGLTDSYEQY
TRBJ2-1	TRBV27	ASSAPDSASYNEQF
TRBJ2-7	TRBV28	ASTPHSSYEQY
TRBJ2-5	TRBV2	ASSDRATQETQY
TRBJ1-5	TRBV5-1	ASSLDSNQPQH
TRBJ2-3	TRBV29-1	SVATASTDTQY
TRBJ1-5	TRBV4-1	ASSQVYSNQPQH
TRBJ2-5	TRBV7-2	ASSSSRRTQY
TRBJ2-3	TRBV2	ASSEALMRGRQY